Reported below is one TCR beta chain. Its antigen is currently unknown. These data belong to a study of T cell responses to AZD1222 COVID-19 vaccine. V dropped 1 base and J dropped 6 bases, with 26 bases sitting between them. Germline CDR1 reads SGHAT; CDR2 reads FQNNGV. The length of the CDR3 is 19 residues. Second-dose schedules of about 4 or about 12 weeks were combined. Measured with immunoSEQ multiplex PCR; TCRdb has only the in-frame clones, and not every one. In the table there are 110,000 to 150,000 clones, about nine tenths of which are singletons. Overall study findings and caveats: It was only after the peak T cell response that any repertoires were sampled.

This specimen consisted of peripheral blood, obtained 28 days after the second AZD1222 dose. The chain uses TRBV11-2 and TRBJ2-3; D assignment may be TRBD1 or TRBD2 (6 bases each). The receptor was isolated from an adult who received the AZD1222 COVID-19 vaccine. The CDR3 reads CASSLVAAAGHLWGDTQYF. CDR3 nucleotides: TGTGCCAGCAGCTTAGTGGCGGCGGCGGGACATCTTTGGGGTGATACGCAGTATTTT.